This T cell receptor (beta chain) was identified during a study of identical twins. This clonotype was observed many times. Trimming cost V 2 bases and J 1 base; bases outside gene matches: 2. The CDR3 sequence is 15 residues long. Germline CDR1 and CDR2: DFQATT and SNEGSKA (reference sequence). TCRdb ran MiXCR on the 5' RACE reads and lists one entry per CDR3 protein. This sample has hundreds of thousands of distinct CDR3 sequences, with 7.1% found just once. These same data were also listed under a study on yellow fever vaccine responses in identical twins.

The receptor comes from a woman aged 18-29 years in good health. V is TRBV20-1 and J is TRBJ2-3; TRBD2 matches at 11 bases. The specimen was PBMCs. The CDR3 DNA reads as TGCAGTGCTAGACTAGCGGGGGGCGGCACAGATACGCAGTATTTT. This translates into CSARLAGGGTDTQYF.